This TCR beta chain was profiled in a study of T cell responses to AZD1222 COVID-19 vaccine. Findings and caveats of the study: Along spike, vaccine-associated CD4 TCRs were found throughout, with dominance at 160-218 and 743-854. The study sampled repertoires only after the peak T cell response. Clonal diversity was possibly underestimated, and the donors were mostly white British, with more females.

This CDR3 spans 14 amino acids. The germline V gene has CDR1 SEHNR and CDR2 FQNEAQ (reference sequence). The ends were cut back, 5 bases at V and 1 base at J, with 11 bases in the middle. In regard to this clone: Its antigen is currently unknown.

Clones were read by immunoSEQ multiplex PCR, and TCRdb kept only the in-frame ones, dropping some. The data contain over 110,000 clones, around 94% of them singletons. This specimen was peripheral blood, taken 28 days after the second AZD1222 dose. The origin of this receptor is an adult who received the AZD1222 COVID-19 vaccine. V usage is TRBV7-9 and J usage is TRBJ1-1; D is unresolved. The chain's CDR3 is CASSDPDANTEAFF. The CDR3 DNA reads TGTGCCAGCAGCGACCCCGATGCGAACACTGAAGCTTTCTTT. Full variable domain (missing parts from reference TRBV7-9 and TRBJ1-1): DTGVSQNPRHKITKRGQNVTFRCDPISEHNRLYWYRQTLGQGPEFLTYFQNEAQLEKSRLLSDRFSAERPKGSFSTLEIQRTEQGDSAMYLCASSDPDANTEAFFGQGTRLTVV.